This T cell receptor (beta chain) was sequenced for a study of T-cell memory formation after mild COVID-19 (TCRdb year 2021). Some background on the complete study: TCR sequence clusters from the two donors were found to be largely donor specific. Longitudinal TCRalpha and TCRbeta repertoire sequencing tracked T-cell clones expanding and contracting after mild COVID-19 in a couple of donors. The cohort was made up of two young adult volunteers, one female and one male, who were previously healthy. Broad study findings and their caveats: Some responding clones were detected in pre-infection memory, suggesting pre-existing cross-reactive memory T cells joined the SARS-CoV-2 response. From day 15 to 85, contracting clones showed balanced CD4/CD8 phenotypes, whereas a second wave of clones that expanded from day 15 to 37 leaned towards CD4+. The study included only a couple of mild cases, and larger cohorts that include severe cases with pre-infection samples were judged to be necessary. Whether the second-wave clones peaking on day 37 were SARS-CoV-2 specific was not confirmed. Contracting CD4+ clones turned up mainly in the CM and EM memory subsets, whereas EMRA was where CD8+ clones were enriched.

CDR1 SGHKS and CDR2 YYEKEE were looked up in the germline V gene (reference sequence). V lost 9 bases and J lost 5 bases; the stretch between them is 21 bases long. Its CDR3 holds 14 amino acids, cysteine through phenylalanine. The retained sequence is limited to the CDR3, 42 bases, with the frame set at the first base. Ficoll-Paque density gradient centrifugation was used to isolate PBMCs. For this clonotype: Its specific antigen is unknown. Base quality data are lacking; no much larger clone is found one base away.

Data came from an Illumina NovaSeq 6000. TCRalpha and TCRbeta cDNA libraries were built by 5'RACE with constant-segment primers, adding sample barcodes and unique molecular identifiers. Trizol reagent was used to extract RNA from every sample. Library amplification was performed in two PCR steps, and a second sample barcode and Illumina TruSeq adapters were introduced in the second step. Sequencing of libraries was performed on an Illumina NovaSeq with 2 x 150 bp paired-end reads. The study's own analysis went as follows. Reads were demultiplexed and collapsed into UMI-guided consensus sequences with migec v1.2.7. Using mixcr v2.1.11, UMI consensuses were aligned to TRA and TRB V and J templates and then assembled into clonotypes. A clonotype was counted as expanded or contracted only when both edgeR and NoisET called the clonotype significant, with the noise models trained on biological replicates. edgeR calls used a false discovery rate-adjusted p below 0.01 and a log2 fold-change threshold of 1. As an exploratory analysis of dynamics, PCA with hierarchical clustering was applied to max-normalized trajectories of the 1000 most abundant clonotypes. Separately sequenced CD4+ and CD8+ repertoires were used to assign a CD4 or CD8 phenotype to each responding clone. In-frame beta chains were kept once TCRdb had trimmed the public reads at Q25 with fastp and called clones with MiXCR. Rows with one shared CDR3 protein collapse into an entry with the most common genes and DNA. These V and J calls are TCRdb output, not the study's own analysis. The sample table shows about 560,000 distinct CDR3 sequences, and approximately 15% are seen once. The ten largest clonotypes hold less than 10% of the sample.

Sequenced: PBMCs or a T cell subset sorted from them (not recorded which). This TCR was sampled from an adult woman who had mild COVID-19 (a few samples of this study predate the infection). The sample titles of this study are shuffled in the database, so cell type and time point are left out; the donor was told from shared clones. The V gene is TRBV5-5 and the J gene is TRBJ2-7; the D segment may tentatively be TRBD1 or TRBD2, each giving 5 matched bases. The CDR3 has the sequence CANKGTYATHEQYF. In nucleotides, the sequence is TGTGCCAACAAAGGGACCTACGCAACCCACGAGCAGTACTTC.